Presented here are 18 T cell receptor beta chains from one specimen sequenced in a study of T cell responses to AZD1222 COVID-19 vaccine. TCRdb's copy holds only in-frame clones and misses some; the assay was immunoSEQ multiplex PCR. The table records 100,000 to 150,000 clones, 70% to 85% of them present only once. This sample comprised peripheral blood, obtained 28 days after the second AZD1222 dose. The origin of the receptors is an adult who received the AZD1222 COVID-19 vaccine.

The rearrangement links TRBV7-2 to TRBJ2-7; possible D gene TRBD2, 5 bases. V lost 5 bases, J lost 6 bases, and 23 bases lay in between. Germline V gene data show CDR1 as SGHTA and CDR2 as FQGNSA. This CDR3 contains 16 residues. Here the CDR3 DNA reads TGTGCCAGCAGCCCGTCCATATCTCCTAATCGGGGCGAGCAGTACTTC. Its protein product is CASSPSISPNRGEQYF.

This rearrangement joins TRBV6-2 or TRBV6-3 to TRBJ1-2; TRBD1 is a possible D gene (6 bases). The V end lost 5 bases, the J end lost 2 bases, and 21 bases lay between the germline ends. The CDR3 runs 17 residues. CDR1 and CDR2 from the germline V gene are MNHEY and SVGEGT. The CDR3 nucleotides read TGTGCCAGCAGTGCCTCCGGGACCCAGGGGTTCAACTATGGCTACACCTTC. This encodes CASSASGTQGFNYGYTF.

The rearrangement joins TRBV18 to TRBJ1-3; D not resolved. V lost 3 bases and J lost 0, with 9 bases in between. Germline loops: CDR1 KGHSH, CDR2 LQKENI. The CDR3 has 15 residues. The CDR3 spells CASSPAGSSGNTIYF. The CDR3 DNA reads TGTGCCAGCTCACCGGCCGGGTCCTCTGGAAACACCATATATTTT. Using reference TRBV18 and TRBJ1-3 for the parts outside the CDR3, the full variable domain is NAGVMQNPRHLVRRRGQEARLRCSPMKGHSHVYWYRQLPEEGLKFMVYLQKENIIDESGMPKERFSAEFPKEGPSILRIQQVVRGDSAAYFCASSPAGSSGNTIYFGEGSWLTVV.

Remarks on this clone: The germline gene is not matched at one end of the junction; a read error may be the cause. The J gene is TRBJ1-5, the V gene TRBV6-2 or TRBV6-3; D uncertain. The CDR3 spans 12 residues. The germline gives CDR1 MNHEY, CDR2 SVGEGT. As DNA, the CDR3 is TGTGCCAGCAGTGACTCCAATCAGCCCCAGCATTTT. It specifies CASSDSNQPQHF.

This sequence joins TRBV3-1 (or the pseudogene TRBV3-2) and TRBJ1-6; D possibly corresponds to TRBD1 (5 bases). Germline loops: CDR1 LGHDT, CDR2 YNNKEL (reference sequence). This CDR3 spans 15 amino acids. Trimming left V 0 bases short and J 11 bases short, with 14 bases between. DNA of the CDR3: TGTGCCAGCAGCCAAGACAGGGCGGATGGTACACCCCTCCACTTT. Amino acid sequence: CASSQDRADGTPLHF.

The chain joins TRBV5-1 to TRBJ1-1, with 7 bases lining up with TRBD1. With V trimmed by 6 bases and J by 5 bases, 10 bases remained unmatched. This CDR3 spans 14 amino acids. Germline V gene lookup returns CDR1 SGHRS and CDR2 YFSETQ. The CDR3 loop is CASTAGGASTEAFF. CDR3 nucleotides: TGCGCCAGCACAGCAGGGGGGGCTAGTACTGAAGCTTTCTTT.

The chain is built from TRBV9 and TRBJ2-5, with 7 bases identical to TRBD1. The CDR3 sequence is 14 residues long. CDR1 and CDR2 (germline): SGDLS, YYNGEE. The ends lost 3 bases at V and 1 base at J; junction bases unmatched: 3. The CDR3 loop reads CASSGDRIQETQYF. The CDR3 DNA reads as TGTGCCAGCAGCGGGGACAGAATCCAAGAGACCCAGTACTTC.

This clone was seen more than once but under ten times. V is TRBV19 and J is TRBJ2-7, with D possibly matching TRBD2 (7 bases). The CDR3 totals 14 residues. Germline lookup yields CDR1 LNHDA and CDR2 SQIVND (reference sequence). Trimming pared 10 bases from V and 0 bases from J, leaving 16 bases between. The CDR3 nucleotides read TGTGCCACCCGGGGGGACACTTACTCCTACGAGCAGTACTTC. It translates to CATRGDTYSYEQYF.

This chain uses TRBV18 with TRBJ1-6; TRBD1 aligns across 7 bases. After removal of 1 base from V and 12 bases from J, the junction contained 15 bases not matched to a gene. Per germline, CDR1 KGHSH and CDR2 LQKENI. The CDR3 is made up of 17 amino acids. The CDR3 region is CASSPLPPGQSHGPLHF. DNA of the CDR3: TGTGCCAGCTCACCACTCCCACCGGGACAGTCGCATGGACCCCTCCACTTT.

V and J are TRBV28 and TRBJ1-2; D is unresolved. Germline values: CDR1 MDHEN, CDR2 SYDVKM. V was pared by 6 bases and J by 4 bases, with 18 bases between. The CDR3 extends over 15 amino acids. CDR3 DNA: TGTGCCAGCAGCTTTTCCCCTCGCAGCGCCTATGGCTACACCTTC. Protein: CASSFSPRSAYGYTF.

The chain has TRBV5-1 and TRBJ2-2; 10 nucleotides agree with TRBD2. The germline CDR1 and CDR2 sequences are SGHRS and YFSETQ. The CDR3 loop spans 17 amino acids. The J segment lost 2 bases and the V segment lost 2 bases, leaving 6 bases of the junction unmatched. CDR3 in amino acids: CASSLRASGRNTGELFF. Here the CDR3 DNA reads TGCGCCAGCAGCTTAAGGGCTAGCGGGAGAAACACCGGGGAGCTGTTTTTT.

The chain recombines TRBV11-2 with TRBJ2-3; 8 nucleotides align to TRBD2. Trimming cost V 1 base and J 3 bases; bases outside gene matches: 6. The CDR3 has 16 amino acids. Germline V gives CDR1 SGHAT, CDR2 FQNNGV. CDR3 coding DNA: TGTGCCAGCAGCTTAGTAGCGGGGCTTGGAACAGATACGCAGTATTTT. Its translation is CASSLVAGLGTDTQYF.

V gene TRBV28 combines with J gene TRBJ2-7; D is unresolved. Germline CDR1 is MDHEN and CDR2 is SYDVKM. Trimming stripped 6 bases from V and 1 base from J, with 10 bases between. CDR3 length: 13 amino acids. CDR3 in DNA: TGTGCCAGCAGGGACGGAGAGTCCTACGAGCAGTACTTC. Encoded protein: CASRDGESYEQYF.

This chain joins TRBV14 and TRBJ1-1; D possibly corresponds to TRBD1 (6 bases). The CDR3 is 13 residues long. CDR1 is SGHDN, CDR2 FVKESK, per germline. V dropped 2 bases and J dropped 9 bases, with 13 bases sitting between them. The CDR3 loop is CASSQYGTPKAFF. DNA of the CDR3: TGTGCCAGCAGCCAATATGGGACACCCAAAGCTTTCTTT.

The count of this clone is one. The chain carries TRBV19 and TRBJ2-7; unclear D gene. CDR1 and CDR2 from the germline V gene are LNHDA and SQIVND (reference sequence). Trimming removed 5 bases from V and 8 bases from J, with 10 bases in between. The CDR3 has 11 amino acids. CDR3 bases: TGTGCCAGTAGTCTCGAAACTAAGCAGTACTTC. This sequence encodes CASSLETKQYF.

This clone was observed a handful of times. The CDR3: CASSNRLRGGYTF. The CDR3 nucleotides read TGTGCCAGCAGTAATAGGTTACGTGGTGGCTACACCTTC. This chain connects TRBV14 to TRBJ1-2; D unclear. V shed 6 bases and J shed 7 bases, with 15 bases lying between them. The CDR3 is made up of 13 amino acids. Germline CDR1 is SGHDN and CDR2 is FVKESK.

The chain employs TRBV5-4 and TRBJ1-3; D remains unclear. V was pared by 2 bases and J by 0 bases, with 9 bases between. Germline values: CDR1 SGHNT, CDR2 YYREEE (reference sequence). The CDR3 spans 15 residues. The chain's CDR3 is CASSFNRFSGNTIYF. The CDR3 DNA reads TGTGCCAGCAGCTTCAACAGATTCTCTGGAAACACCATATATTTT.

This clone was seen only a few times. This rearrangement joins TRBV5-1 to TRBJ2-7, with D possibly being TRBD1 or TRBD2 (5 bases each). The CDR3 contains 15 residues. Germline V gene data show CDR1 as SGHRS and CDR2 as YFSETQ. V lost 1 base and J 6 bases, leaving 17 bases between the germline ends. The DNA for the CDR3 is TGCGCCAGCAGCTTGCAAGGGGTCTCGGGGCGCGAGCAGTACTTC. This codes for CASSLQGVSGREQYF. The variable domain in full, completed from reference TRBV5-1 and TRBJ2-7, reads KAGVTQTPRYLIKTRGQQVTLSCSPISGHRSVSWYQQTPGQGLQFLFEYFSETQRNKGNFPGRFSGRQFSNSRSEMNVSTLELGDSALYLCASSLQGVSGREQYFGPGTRLTVT.